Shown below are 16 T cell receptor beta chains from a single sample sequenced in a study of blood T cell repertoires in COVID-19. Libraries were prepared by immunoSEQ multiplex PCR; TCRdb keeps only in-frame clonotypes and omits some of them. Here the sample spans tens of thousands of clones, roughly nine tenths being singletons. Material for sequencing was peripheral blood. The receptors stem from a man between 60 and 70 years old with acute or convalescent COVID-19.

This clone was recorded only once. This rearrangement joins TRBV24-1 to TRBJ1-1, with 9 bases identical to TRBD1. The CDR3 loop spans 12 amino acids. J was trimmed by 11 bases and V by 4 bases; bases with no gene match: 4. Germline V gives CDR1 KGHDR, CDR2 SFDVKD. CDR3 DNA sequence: TGTGCCACCAGTGACCAACAGGGGGCGGCTTTCTTT. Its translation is CATSDQQGAAFF.

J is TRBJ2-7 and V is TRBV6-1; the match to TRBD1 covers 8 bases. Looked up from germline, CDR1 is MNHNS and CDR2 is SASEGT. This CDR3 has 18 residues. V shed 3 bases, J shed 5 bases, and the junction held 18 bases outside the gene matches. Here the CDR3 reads CASSDTRFQGASGNEQYF. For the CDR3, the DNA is TGTGCCAGCAGTGACACGCGATTCCAGGGGGCGTCGGGAAACGAGCAGTACTTC.

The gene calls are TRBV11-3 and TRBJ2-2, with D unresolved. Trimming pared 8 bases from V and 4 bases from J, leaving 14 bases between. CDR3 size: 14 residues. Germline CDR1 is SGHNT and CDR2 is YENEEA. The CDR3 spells CASRGSAVTGELFF. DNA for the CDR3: TGTGCCAGCCGAGGATCGGCGGTCACCGGGGAGCTGTTTTTT.

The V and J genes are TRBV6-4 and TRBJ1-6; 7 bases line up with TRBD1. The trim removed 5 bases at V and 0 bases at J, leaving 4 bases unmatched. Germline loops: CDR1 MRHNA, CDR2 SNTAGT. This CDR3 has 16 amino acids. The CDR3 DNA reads TGTGCCAGCAGTAAGACAGGGAGCTCCTATAATTCACCCCTCCACTTT. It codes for CASSKTGSSYNSPLHF.

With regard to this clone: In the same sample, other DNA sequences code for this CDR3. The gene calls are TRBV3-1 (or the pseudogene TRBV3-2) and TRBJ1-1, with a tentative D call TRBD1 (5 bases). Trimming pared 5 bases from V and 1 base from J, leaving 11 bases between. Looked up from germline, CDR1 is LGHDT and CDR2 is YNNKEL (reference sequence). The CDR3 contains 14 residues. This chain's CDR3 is CASSLRQSNTEAFF. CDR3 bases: TGTGCCAGCAGCTTGCGACAGTCGAACACTGAAGCTTTCTTT.

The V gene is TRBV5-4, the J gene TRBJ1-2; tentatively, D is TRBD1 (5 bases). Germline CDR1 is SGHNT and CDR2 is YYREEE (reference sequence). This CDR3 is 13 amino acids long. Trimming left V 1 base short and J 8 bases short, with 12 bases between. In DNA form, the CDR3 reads TGTGCCAGCAGCTTGTTAAGGGGCGCGGGCTACACCTTC. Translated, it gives CASSLLRGAGYTF.

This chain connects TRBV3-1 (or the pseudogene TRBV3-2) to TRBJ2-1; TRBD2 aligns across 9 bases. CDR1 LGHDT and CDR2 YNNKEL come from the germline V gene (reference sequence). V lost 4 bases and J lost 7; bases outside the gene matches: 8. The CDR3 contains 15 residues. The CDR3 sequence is CASSPLGLAGNEQFF. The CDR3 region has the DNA TGTGCCAGCAGCCCCCTTGGGCTAGCGGGGAATGAGCAGTTCTTC.

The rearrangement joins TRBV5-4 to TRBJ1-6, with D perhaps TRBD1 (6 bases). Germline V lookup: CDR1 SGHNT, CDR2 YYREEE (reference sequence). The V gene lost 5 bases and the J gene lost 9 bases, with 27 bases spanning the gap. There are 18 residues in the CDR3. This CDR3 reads CASSSGMGSRDKGSPLHF. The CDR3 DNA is TGTGCCAGCAGTTCCGGGATGGGAAGCCGGGACAAAGGTTCACCCCTCCACTTT.

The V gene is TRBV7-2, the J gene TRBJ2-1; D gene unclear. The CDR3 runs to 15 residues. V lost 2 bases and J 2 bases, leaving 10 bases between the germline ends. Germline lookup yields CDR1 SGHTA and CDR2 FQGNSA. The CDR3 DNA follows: TGTGCCAGCAGCTTATCCGGCGGCACCTACAATGAGCAGTTCTTC. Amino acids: CASSLSGGTYNEQFF.

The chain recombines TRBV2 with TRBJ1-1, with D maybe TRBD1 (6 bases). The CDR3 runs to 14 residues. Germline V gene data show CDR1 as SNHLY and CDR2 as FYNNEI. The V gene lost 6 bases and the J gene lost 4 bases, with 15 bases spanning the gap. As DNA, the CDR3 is TGTGCCAGCAGAACAGGGATAGTAGGCACTGAAGCTTTCTTT. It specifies CASRTGIVGTEAFF.

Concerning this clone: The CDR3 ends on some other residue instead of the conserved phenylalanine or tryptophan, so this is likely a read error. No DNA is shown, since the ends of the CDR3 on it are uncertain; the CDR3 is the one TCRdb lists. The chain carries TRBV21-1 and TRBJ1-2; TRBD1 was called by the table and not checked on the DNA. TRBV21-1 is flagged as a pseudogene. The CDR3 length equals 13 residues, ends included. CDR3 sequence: CASRNRRDRAALG.

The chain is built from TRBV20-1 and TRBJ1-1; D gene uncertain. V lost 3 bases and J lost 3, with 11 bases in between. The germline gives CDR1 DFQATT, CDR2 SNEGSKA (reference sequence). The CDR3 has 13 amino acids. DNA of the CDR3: TGCAGTGCTAGTCTTGCCCAGTACACTGAAGCTTTCTTT. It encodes CSASLAQYTEAFF.

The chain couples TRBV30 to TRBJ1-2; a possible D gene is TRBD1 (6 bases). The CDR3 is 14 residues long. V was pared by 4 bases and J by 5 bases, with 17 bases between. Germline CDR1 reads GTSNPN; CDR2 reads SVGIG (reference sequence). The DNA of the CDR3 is TGTGCCTGGACGGGGGGCAGGGGAAGATATGGCTACACCTTC. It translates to CAWTGGRGRYGYTF. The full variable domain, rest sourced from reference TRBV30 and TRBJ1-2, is SQTIHQWPATLVQPVGSPLSLECTVEGTSNPNLYWYRQAAGRGLQLLFYSVGIGQISSEVPQNLSASRPQDRQFILSSKKLLLSDSGFYLCAWTGGRGRYGYTFGSGTRLTVV.

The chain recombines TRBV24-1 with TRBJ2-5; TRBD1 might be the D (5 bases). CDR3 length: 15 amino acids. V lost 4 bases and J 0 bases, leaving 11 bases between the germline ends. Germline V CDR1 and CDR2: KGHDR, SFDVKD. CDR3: CATSEKRQHQETQYF. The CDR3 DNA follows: TGTGCCACCAGTGAAAAGCGACAGCACCAAGAGACCCAGTACTTC.

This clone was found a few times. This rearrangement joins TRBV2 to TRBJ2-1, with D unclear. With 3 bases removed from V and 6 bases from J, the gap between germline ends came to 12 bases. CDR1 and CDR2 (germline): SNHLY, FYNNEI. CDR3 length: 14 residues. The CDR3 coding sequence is TGTGCCAGCAGTGAGACTCGTTTAAGCAATGAGCAGTTCTTC. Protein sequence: CASSETRLSNEQFF. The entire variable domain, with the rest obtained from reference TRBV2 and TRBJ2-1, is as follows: EPEVTQTPSHQVTQMGQEVILRCVPISNHLYFYWYRQILGQKVEFLVSFYNNEISEKSEIFDDQFSVERPDGSNFTLKIRSTKLEDSAMYFCASSETRLSNEQFFGPGTRLTVL.

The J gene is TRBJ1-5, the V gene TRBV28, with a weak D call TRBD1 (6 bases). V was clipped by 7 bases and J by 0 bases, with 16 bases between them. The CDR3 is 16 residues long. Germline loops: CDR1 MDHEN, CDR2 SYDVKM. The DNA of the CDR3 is TGTGCCAGCACAATGGGGGGGCCCGTTAGCAATCAGCCCCAGCATTTT. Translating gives CASTMGGPVSNQPQHF.